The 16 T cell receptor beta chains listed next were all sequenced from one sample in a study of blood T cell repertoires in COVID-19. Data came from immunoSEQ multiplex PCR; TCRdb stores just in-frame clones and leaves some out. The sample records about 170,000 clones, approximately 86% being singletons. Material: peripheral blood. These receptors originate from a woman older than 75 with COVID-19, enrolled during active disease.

In DNA form, the CDR3 reads TGTGCCAGCAGTGAACTTGGGGGGAGCTCTGGAAACACCATATATTTT. Amino acid sequence: CASSELGGSSGNTIYF. This chain uses TRBV2 with TRBJ1-3; the D gene is possibly TRBD1 (5 bases). CDR1 is SNHLY and CDR2 is FYNNEI in the germline V gene. Trimming cost V 2 bases and J 0 bases, with 11 bases left between them. This CDR3 contains 16 residues.

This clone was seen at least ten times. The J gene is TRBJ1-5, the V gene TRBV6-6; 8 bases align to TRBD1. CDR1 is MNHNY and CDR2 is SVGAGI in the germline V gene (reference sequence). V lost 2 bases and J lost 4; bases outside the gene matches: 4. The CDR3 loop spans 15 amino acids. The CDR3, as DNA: TGTGCCAGCAGTTACGGGACAGGTATGAATCAGCCCCAGCATTTT. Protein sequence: CASSYGTGMNQPQHF.

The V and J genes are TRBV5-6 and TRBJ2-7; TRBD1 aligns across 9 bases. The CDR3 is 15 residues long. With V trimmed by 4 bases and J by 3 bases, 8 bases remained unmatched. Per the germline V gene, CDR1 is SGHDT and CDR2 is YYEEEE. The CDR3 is CASSTTGTGNYEQYF. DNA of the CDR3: TGTGCCAGCAGCACGACCGGGACAGGGAACTACGAGCAGTACTTC. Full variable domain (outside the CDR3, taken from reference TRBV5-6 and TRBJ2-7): DAGVTQSPTHLIKTRGQQVTLRCSPKSGHDTVSWYQQALGQGPQFIFQYYEEEERQRGNFPDRFSGHQFPNYSSELNVNALLLGDSALYLCASSTTGTGNYEQYFGPGTRLTVT.

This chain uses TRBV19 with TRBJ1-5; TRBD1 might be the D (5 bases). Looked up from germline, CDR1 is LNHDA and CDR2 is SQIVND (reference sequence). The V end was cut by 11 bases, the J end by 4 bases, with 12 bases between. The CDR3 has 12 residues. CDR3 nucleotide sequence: TGTGCCGCTCGGGCAGGGAATCAGCCCCAGCATTTT. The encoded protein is CAARAGNQPQHF.

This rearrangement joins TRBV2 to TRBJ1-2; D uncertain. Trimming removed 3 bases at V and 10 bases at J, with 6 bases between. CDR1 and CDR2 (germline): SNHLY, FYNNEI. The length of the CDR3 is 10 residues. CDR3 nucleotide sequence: TGTGCCAGCAGTGACTGGGCCTACACCTTC. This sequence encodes CASSDWAYTF.

CDR3 sequence reads: CASSVSPHNQPQHF. The CDR3 DNA reads as TGTGCCAGCAGCGTGTCCCCCCACAATCAGCCCCAGCATTTT. J is TRBJ1-5 and V is TRBV9; D ambiguous. V was clipped by 2 bases and J by 3 bases, with 9 bases between them. The CDR3 is 14 amino acids. From germline, CDR1 is SGDLS and CDR2 YYNGEE.

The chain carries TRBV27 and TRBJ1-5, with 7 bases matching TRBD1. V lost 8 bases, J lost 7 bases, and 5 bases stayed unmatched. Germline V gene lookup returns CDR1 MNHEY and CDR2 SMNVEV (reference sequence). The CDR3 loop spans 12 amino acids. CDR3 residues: CASGDREQPQHF. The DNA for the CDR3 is TGTGCCAGCGGCGACAGGGAACAGCCCCAGCATTTT.

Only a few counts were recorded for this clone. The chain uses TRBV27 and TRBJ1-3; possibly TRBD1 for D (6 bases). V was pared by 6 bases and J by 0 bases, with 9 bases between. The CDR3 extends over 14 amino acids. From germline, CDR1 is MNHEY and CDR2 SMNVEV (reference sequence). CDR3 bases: TGTGCCAGCAGGGACAGTCTCTCTGGAAACACCATATATTTT. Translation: CASRDSLSGNTIYF.

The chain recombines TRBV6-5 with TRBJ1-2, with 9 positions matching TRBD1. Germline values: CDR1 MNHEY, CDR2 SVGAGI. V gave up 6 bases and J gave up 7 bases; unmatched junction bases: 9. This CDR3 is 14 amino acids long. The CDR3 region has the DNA TGTGCCAGCAGATATGGGACAGGGTTGGGTGGCTACACCTTC. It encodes CASRYGTGLGGYTF.

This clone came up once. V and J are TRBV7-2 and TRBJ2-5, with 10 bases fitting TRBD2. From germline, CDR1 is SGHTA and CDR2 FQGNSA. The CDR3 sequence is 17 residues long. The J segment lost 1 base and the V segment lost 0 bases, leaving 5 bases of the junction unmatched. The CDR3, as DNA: TGTGCCAGCAGCTTAGCGTACGCTAGCGGGGGCCAAGAGACCCAGTACTTC. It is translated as CASSLAYASGGQETQYF.

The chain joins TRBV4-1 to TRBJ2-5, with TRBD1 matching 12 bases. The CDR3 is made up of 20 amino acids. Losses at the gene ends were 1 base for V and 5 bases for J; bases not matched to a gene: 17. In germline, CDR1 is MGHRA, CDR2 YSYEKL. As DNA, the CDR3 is TGCGCCAGCAGCCAAGGTGGATTTCGCGGGACAGGGGGCATTGGGGAGACCCAGTACTTC. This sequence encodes CASSQGGFRGTGGIGETQYF.

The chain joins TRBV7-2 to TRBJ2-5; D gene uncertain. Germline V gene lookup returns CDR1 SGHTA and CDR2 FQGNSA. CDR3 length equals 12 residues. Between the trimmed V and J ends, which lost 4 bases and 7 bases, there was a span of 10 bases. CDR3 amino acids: CASSSTLATQYF. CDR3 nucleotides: TGTGCCAGCAGCTCCACTCTCGCGACCCAGTACTTC.

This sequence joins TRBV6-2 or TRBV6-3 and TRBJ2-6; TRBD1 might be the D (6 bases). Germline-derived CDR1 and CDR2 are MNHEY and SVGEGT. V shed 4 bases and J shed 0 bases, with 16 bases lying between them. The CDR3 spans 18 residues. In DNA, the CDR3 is TGTGCCAGCAGTTCGACCCCCAGGACAGTCTCTGGGGCCAACGTCCTGACTTTC. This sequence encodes CASSSTPRTVSGANVLTF.

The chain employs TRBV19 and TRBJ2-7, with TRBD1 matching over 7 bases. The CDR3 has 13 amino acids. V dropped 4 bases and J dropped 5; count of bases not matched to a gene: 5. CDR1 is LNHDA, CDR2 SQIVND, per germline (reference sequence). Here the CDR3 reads CASSSRGMHEQYF. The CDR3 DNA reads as TGTGCCAGTAGTAGCAGGGGGATGCACGAGCAGTACTTC. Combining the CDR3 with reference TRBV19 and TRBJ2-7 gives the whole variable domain DGGITQSPKYLFRKEGQNVTLSCEQNLNHDAMYWYRQDPGQGLRLIYYSQIVNDFQKGDIAEGYSVSREKKESFPLTVTSAQKNPTAFYLCASSSRGMHEQYFGPGTRLTVT.

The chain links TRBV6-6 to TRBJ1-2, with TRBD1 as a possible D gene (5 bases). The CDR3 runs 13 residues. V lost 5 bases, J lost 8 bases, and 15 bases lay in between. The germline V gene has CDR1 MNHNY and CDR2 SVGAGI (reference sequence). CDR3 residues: CASSGLGTGGYTF. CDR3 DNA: TGTGCCAGCAGTGGACTAGGGACGGGAGGCTACACCTTC.

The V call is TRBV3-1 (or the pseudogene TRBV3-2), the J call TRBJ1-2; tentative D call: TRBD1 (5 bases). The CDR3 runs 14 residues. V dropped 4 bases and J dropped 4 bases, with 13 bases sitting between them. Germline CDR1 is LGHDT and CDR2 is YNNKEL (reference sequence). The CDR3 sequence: CASSPSTVVYGYTF. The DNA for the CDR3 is TGTGCCAGCAGCCCCTCGACAGTAGTCTATGGCTACACCTTC.